The sequence of this TCR beta chain was determined in a study of cytomegalovirus exposure and HLA in healthy donors. Study background: Early release data held tens of millions of unique TCRs from HLA-typed donors. Overall study results and limits: A later analysis associated 15,000 or so TCR beta sequences with HLA alleles at a 0.05 false discovery rate. Among the CMV-associated chains, three were confirmed in vitro as specific for CMV antigens.

V was clipped by 0 bases and J by 4 bases, with 9 bases between them. The V gene's germline CDR1 is SGHNT and CDR2 YENEEA. The CDR3 runs 14 residues. A note on this clone: Its cognate antigen is unknown.

Vbeta (60) and Jbeta (13) primers were used in the PCR. Sequenced by immunoSEQ multiplex PCR; TCRdb stores in-frame clones only, minus some. The sample table includes some 150,000 clones. V is TRBV11-3 and J is TRBJ1-2, with D perhaps matching TRBD1 (5 bases). Sample: PBMCs. The clonotype comes from a woman aged 18-29 years in good health and CMV-seronegative. CDR3 in DNA: TGTGCCAGCAGCTTAGAGCGGGGCCTCTATGGCTACACCTTC. It encodes CASSLERGLYGYTF.